In this sample, the clone carrying this T cell receptor (beta chain) turned up a few times. Time point defined: cycle 4 day 1 (C4D1), after five to seven weeks of nivolumab. Every patient experienced relapse after autologous stem cell transplantation, and brentuximab vedotin exposure varied. The CDR3 length is 15 residues. Trimming removed 7 bases at V and 5 bases at J, with 20 bases between. Germline loops: CDR1 MDHEN, CDR2 SYDVKM. The record originates from a study of PD-1 blockade in classical Hodgkin lymphoma. Overall study context: Patients were dosed intravenously with nivolumab at 3 mg/kg every 2 weeks.

Clones were sequenced by immunoSEQ multiplex PCR, and TCRdb holds only the in-frame ones, with some missing. The sample includes 15,000 to 20,000 clones, approximately 62% seen only once; the top ten take approximately 8%. The origin of this receptor is a human donor with classical Hodgkin lymphoma. The material sequenced was peripheral blood mononuclear cells (PBMCs), taken before the fourth cycle of nivolumab. The V gene is TRBV28, the J gene TRBJ2-5, with a tentative D call TRBD1 (5 bases). The CDR3 DNA follows: TGTGCCAGCACCGCTCGAAGGGGTTTGGTGGAGACCCAGTACTTC. It translates to CASTARRGLVETQYF.